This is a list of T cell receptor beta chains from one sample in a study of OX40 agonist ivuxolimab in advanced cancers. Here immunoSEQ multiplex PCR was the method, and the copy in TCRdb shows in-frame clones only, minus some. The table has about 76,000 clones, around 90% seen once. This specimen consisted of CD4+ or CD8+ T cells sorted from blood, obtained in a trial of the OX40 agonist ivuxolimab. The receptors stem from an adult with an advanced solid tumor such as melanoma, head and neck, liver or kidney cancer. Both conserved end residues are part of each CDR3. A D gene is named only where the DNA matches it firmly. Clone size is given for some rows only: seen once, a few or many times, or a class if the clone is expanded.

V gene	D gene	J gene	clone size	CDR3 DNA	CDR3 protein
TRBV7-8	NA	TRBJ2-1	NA	TGTGCCAGCAGCTTAGATCCTGTAGGAAAAATGTACCTGGGCAATGAGCAGTTCTTC	CASSLDPVGKMYLGNEQFF
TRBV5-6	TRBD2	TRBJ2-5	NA	TGTGCCAGCAGCTTGAGTTATGGGACTAGGATAGAGACCCAGTACTTC	CASSLSYGTRIETQYF
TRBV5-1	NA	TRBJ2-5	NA	TGCGCCAGCAGCTTGGCCGGAGGGGGCGCGGGGGAGACCCAGTACTTC	CASSLAGGGAGETQYF
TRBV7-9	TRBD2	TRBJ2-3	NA	TGTGCCAGCAGCCCGCTAGCGGTAGACACAGATACGCAGTATTTT	CASSPLAVDTDTQYF
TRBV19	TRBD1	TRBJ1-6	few	TGTGCCAGTCCACAGGGGACCTATAATTCACCCCTCCACTTT	CASPQGTYNSPLHF
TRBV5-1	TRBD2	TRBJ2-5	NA	TGCGCCAGCAGCTCCAGGACTAGCCACACAGTTTGGGAGACCCAGTACTTC	CASSSRTSHTVWETQYF
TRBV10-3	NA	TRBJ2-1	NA	TGTGCCATCAGCACCAACAATGAGCAGTTCTTC	CAISTNNEQFF
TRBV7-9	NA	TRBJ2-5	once	TGTGCCAGCAGCTTAGCCAGGGCCCAAGAGACCCAGTACTTC	CASSLARAQETQYF
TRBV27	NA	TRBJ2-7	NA	TGTGCCAGCAGTCTCACTCGGAGGGGGGAGCAGTACTTC	CASSLTRRGEQYF
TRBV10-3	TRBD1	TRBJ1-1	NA	TGTGCCATCAGTGAAGGGAACGACAGGGTCCACACTGAAGCTTTCTTT	CAISEGNDRVHTEAFF
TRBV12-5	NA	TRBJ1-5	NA	TGTGCTAGTGGTTTGTTGGGGTACGGTCAGCCCCAGCATTTT	CASGLLGYGQPQHF
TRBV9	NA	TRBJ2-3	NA	TGTGCCAGCAGCGACAATAGGGCAGATACGCAGTATTTT	CASSDNRADTQYF
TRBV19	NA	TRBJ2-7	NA	TGTGCCAGTAGTGGGTCTTCGAGCGAGCAGTACTTC	CASSGSSSEQYF
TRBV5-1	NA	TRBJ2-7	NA	TGCGCCAGCAGCTCCCAATACGAGCAGTACTTC	CASSSQYEQYF
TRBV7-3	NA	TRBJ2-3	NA	TGTGCCAGCAGCTTAAAGGTCACAGATACGCAGTATTTT	CASSLKVTDTQYF
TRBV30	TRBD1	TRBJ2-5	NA	TGTGCCTGGAGTGTATACAGGGGAAGTCAAGAGACCCAGTACTTC	CAWSVYRGSQETQYF
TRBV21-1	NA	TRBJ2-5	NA	TGTGCCAGCAGCAAACTTCTGCCGGGAGTGAGCAATCGAGAGACCCAGTACTTC	CASSKLLPGVSNRETQYF
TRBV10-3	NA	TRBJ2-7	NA	TGTGCCATCAGCTACCTCGGGACCTCCTACGAGCAGTACTTC	CAISYLGTSYEQYF
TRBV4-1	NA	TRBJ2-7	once	TGCGCCAGCAGCCAAGATGAGACGCCCATCTACGAGCAGTACTTC	CASSQDETPIYEQYF
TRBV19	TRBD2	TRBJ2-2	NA	TGTGCCAGCCGGACTAGCGGAAACACCGGGGAGCTGTTTTTT	CASRTSGNTGELFF
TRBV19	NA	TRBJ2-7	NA	TGTGCCAGTAGTACAGGGCTCGAGCAGTACTTC	CASSTGLEQYF
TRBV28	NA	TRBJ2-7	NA	TGTGCCAGCACCACCTCCGGGACGTACTCCTACGAGCAGTACTTC	CASTTSGTYSYEQYF
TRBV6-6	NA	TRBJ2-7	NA	TGTGCCAGCAGTTACTCAAGGGACACGATCTACGAGCAGTACTTC	CASSYSRDTIYEQYF
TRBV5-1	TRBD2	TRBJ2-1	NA	TGCGCCAGCAGCTCCACTAGCGGGAGTGACAATGAGCAGTTCTTC	CASSSTSGSDNEQFF
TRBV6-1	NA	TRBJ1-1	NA	TGTGCCAGCAGTGAACTCCCCAGTCATACCATGAACACTGAAGCTTTCTTT	CASSELPSHTMNTEAFF
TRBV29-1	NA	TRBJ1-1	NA	TGCAGCTCCAGGGAGACTGACGCTGAAGCTTTCTTT	CSSRETDAEAFF
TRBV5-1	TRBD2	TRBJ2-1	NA	TGCGCCAGCAGCTTGGTTGTAGCGGGAGGGGGTTACAATGAGCAGTTCTTC	CASSLVVAGGGYNEQFF